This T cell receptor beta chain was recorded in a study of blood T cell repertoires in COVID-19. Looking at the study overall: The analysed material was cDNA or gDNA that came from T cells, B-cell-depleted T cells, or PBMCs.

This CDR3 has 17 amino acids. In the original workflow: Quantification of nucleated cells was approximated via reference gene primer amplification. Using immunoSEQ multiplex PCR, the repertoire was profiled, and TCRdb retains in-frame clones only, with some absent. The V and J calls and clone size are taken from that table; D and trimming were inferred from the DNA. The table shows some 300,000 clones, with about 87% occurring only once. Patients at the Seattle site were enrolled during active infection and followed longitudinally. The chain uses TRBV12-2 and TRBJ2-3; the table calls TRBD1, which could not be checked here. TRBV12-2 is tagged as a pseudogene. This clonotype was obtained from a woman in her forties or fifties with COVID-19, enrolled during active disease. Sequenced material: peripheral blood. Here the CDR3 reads CASRSYPTDTSTDTQYF. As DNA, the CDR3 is TGTGCAAGTCGCTCCTACCCGACAGATACTAGCACAGATACGCAGTATTTT.